This TCR beta chain is drawn from a study of PD-L1 blockade in urothelial cancer. The wider study: Per blood sample, T cells had a median of roughly 150,000.

Study-wide findings and caveats: Having blood TCR clonality under the median before treatment predicted better survival.

A word on this clone: Its antigen is not known.

Templates that were synthetic TCR analogs were spiked into each PCR. Only in-frame clones appear in the TCRdb table, and some are missing; sequencing was by immunoSEQ multiplex PCR. Among some 80,000 clones, roughly nine tenths were seen once, and the ten largest hold 4.5% to 7%. The junction had 3 bases not matched to a gene; V was cut back by 5 bases and J by 7 bases. The CDR3 is 12 residues long. The germline CDR1 and CDR2 sequences are SGHTA and FQGNSA. The sample was PBMCs, taken around atezolizumab (anti-PD-L1) treatment. This clonotype originated in a woman between 65 and 79 years old with urothelial cancer. This chain connects TRBV7-2 to TRBJ2-7, with 9 bases lining up with TRBD1. CDR3 nucleotides: TGTGCCAGCAGCGAGGGACAGGGTGAGCAGTACTTC. It codes for CASSEGQGEQYF.